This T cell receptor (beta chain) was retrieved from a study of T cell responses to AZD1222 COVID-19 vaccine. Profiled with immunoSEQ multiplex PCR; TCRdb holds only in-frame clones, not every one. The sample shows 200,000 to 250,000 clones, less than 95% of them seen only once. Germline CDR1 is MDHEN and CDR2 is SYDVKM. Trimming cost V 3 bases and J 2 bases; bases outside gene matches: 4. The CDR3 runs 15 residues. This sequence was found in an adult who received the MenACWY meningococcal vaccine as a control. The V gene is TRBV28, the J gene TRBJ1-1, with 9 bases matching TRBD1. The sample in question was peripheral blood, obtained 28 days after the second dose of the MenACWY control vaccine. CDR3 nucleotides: TGTGCCAGCAGTTTTTACAGGGGGCCTAACACTGAAGCTTTCTTT. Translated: CASSFYRGPNTEAFF.